This T cell receptor beta chain was identified during a study of CD8+ T cells in alopecia areata. Study-wide findings and caveats: Unlike in mice, where it was clearer, TCR sharing across patients was less clear, possibly HLA-related.

With regard to this clone: The target antigen is unknown.

Sample treatment: oral pan-JAK inhibitor, 5-10 mg twice daily. Extracted from the samples, RNA was reverse transcribed into cDNA to serve as the sequencing template. Produced via immunoSEQ multiplex PCR; TCRdb's table is partial and in-frame only. The sample includes 200,000 to 250,000 clones, 64% of them seen just once. The CDR3 has 16 residues. The V and J ends lost 2 bases and 1 base respectively, with 11 bases between them. The J gene is TRBJ2-2, the V gene TRBV6-7; the D is unclear. TRBV6-7 counts as an open reading frame of uncertain function. This specimen consisted of CD4+ T cells sorted from blood, obtained at week 4, from a patient treated with tofacitinib. The sequence came from a human donor with alopecia areata. Here the CDR3 reads CASSYGVKGNTGELFF. The CDR3 coding sequence is TGTGCCAGCAGTTACGGGGTAAAGGGGAACACCGGGGAGCTGTTTTTT.